This T cell receptor beta chain came from a study of blood T cells in healthy people across ages (dated by TCRdb to between 2015 and 2017). For the study in its entirety: In model experiments, roughly one uniquely barcoded TCR beta cDNA molecule per two T cells was captured by template switching. Using deep sequencing normalized with unique cDNA molecular identifiers, the study measured how TCR beta repertoire diversity changes with age. The donors were divided into four age groups: young (average about 15 years), middle-aged (over 35), aged (approximately 59) and long-lived (82). To avoid experimental bias, donors of different ages were randomly spread across the sequencing lanes. Two additional independent replicas of 1 million unique cDNA reads from the same blood draw were analyzed for two donors (one aged 18 to 30 and one aged 80 or older).

The library was produced with 5' RACE. The second PCR ran for roughly 7 to 12 cycles and used a J-beta primer mix along with a sample-barcoded 5' primer. A unique molecular identifier was introduced onto each TCR beta cDNA molecule by a template-switch 5' adaptor carrying 12 random nucleotides. Each sample yielded at least 2.5 million CDR3-containing paired-end reads. First-strand cDNA was synthesized from all RNA with the Mint cDNA synthesis kit, primed by a TRBC-specific oligonucleotide. All cDNA was treated with uracil-DNA glycosylase and then went through a first 18-cycle PCR with the universal primers M1SS and BC2_uni_R. The authors processed their data as follows. Each sample was normalized by randomly selecting 1 million high-quality reads, each carrying a distinct molecular identifier. Reads with shared molecular identifiers were discarded instead of being binned into consensus sequences. MiTCR, run with a Q25 quality threshold and the strictest error-elimination algorithm, handled CDR3 identification, clonotype clustering and error correction. A nonparametric unseen species model using Euler transformation provided a lower-bound estimate of total TCR beta diversity. TCRdb trimmed public reads at Q25 via fastp, called clones via MiXCR and kept in-frame beta chains. Rows with one shared CDR3 protein collapse into an entry with the most common genes and DNA. TCRdb, not the authors, supplied the V and J calls. This sample lists around 1,900,000 distinct CDR3 sequences; more than 35% were detected once. The top ten hold roughly 23% of the sample.

Systemically healthy Caucasian individuals from Russia, 35 to 50 in total and aged about 6 to 90 years, were included as donors. Ten milliliters of peripheral blood were drawn from each donor into EDTA-treated Vacutainer tubes. Ficoll-Paque density-gradient centrifugation was used to isolate PBMCs, with at least 7 million obtained per sample. Trizol reagent was used to extract total RNA from PBMCs, with at least 5 micrograms per sample. For every donor, an aliquot of PBMCs went through flow cytometry to measure the percentages of naive CD45RAhigh/CD27high T cells. Points on this clonotype: This clone's antigen is unknown. No base-level quality is on record; no much larger clone is a single base apart.

The CDR3 starts with the cysteine, ends with the phenylalanine, and has 16 residues. Only CDR3 DNA remains: 48 bases, in frame from the first base. Relative to germline, V is 3 bases shorter and J is 6 bases shorter, with 20 bases between their ends. General findings and caveats noted by the study authors: Compared with the aged group, more naive CD4+ T cells, fewer expanded clones and increased TCR diversity were shown by the long-lived group, suggesting age selection. A strong correlation was found between observed TCR beta diversity and the percentage of naive T cells measured by flow cytometry. Estimates of total diversity based on one million sequenced T cells were regarded as lower bounds and as underestimates. The CMV infection status of donors was not known, potentially confounding age-related changes in expanded clonotypes. Because profiling used bulk unsorted PBMCs, naive and antigen-experienced compartments could not be compared conclusively. Observed TCR beta diversity per million T cells fell roughly linearly with age, and a significant reduction was already apparent by age roughly 40.

The clonotype comes from a human donor in good health. The sample was blood. This chain joins TRBV12-3 or TRBV12-4 to TRBJ1-1; 6 matching bases give a weak D call of TRBD1. The CDR3 protein sequence reads: CASSFLFGRGVPEAFF. The DNA sequence is TGTGCCAGCAGTTTCCTTTTTGGCAGGGGCGTACCTGAAGCTTTCTTT.